This T cell receptor beta chain was retrieved from a study of cytomegalovirus exposure and HLA in healthy donors. With 60 Vbeta and 13 Jbeta primers, the PCR was carried out. Sequenced by immunoSEQ multiplex PCR; TCRdb stores in-frame clones only, minus some. The profile covers about 91,000 clones, with around 73% appearing a single time and around 1.3% taken by the ten largest. Study findings and constraints: TCR beta chains numbering under 200 were designated cytomegalovirus-associated. In a later analysis, HLA-C alleles had the fewest associated TCRs, DRB1 alleles the most.

CDR1 is PRHDT and CDR2 is FYEKMQ in the germline V gene (reference sequence). The V gene lost 5 bases and the J gene lost 6 bases, with 9 bases spanning the gap. This CDR3 spans 12 amino acids. All the people who gave samples were healthy bone marrow donors. For this clone: Its antigen is undetermined.

The clonotype originates from a female donor in good health and CMV-seronegative. Sequences were obtained from PBMCs. The chain carries TRBV13 and TRBJ2-3; D is uncertain. CDR3 in DNA: TGTGCCAGCAGCCCCCCCTTGGATACGCAGTATTTT. Translation: CASSPPLDTQYF.